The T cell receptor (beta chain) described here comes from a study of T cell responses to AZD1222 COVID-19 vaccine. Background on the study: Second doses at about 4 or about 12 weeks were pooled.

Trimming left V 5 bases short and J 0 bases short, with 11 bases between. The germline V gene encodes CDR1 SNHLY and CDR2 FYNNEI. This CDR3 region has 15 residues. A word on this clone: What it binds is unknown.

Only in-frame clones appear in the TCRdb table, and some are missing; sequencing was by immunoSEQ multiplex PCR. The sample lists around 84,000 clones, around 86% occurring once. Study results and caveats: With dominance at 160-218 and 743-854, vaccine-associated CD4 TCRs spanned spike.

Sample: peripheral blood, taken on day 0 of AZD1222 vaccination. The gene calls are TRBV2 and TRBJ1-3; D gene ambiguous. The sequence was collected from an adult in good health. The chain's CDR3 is CASSPSGSSGNTIYF. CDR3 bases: TGTGCCAGCAGTCCAAGTGGGTCCTCTGGAAACACCATATATTTT.